This is a list of T cell receptor beta chains from one sample in a study of blood T cell repertoires in COVID-19. Data came from immunoSEQ multiplex PCR; TCRdb stores just in-frame clones and leaves some out. The sample includes more than 70,000 clones, about four fifths of them seen just once. What was sequenced was peripheral blood. Receptor source: a woman aged 65 to 85 with acute or convalescent COVID-19. Each CDR3 is given with its conserved first and last residue. The order of the fields is J gene, clone size, V gene, D gene, CDR3 protein, CDR3 DNA. A D gene is named only where the DNA matches it firmly. Not all rows give a size; the values are once, few, many and, for expanded clones, a class.

>TRBJ1-5|-|TRBV5-6|TRBD1
CASSLTGGYNQPQHF
TGTGCCAGCAGCTTGACAGGGGGATACAATCAGCCCCAGCATTTT
>TRBJ2-3|-|TRBV7-9|TRBD1
CASSPRTGRTDTQYF
TGTGCCAGCAGCCCGAGGACAGGGCGCACAGATACGCAGTATTTT
>TRBJ1-4|-|TRBV19|-
CAINPAGPWEKLFF
TGTGCCATTAACCCCGCGGGCCCTTGGGAAAAACTGTTTTTT
>TRBJ1-5|-|TRBV2|-
CASSESYGNQPQHF
TGTGCCAGCAGTGAATCATACGGGAATCAGCCCCAGCATTTT
>TRBJ2-1|-|TRBV25-1|TRBD2
CASASLLSGGRNEQFF
TGTGCCAGCGCCTCTCTACTATCGGGAGGGCGCAATGAGCAGTTCTTC
>TRBJ1-2|-|TRBV2|-
CASSEARDYGYTF
TGTGCCAGCAGTGAGGCCCGTGACTATGGCTACACCTTC
>TRBJ2-2|few|TRBV30|-
CAWRVSWSSNTGELFF
TGTGCCTGGAGGGTTTCTTGGAGCTCGAACACCGGGGAGCTGTTTTTT
>TRBJ1-2|-|TRBV5-8|TRBD1
CASSPLGTAVYGYTF
TGTGCCAGCAGCCCTCTCGGGACAGCCGTATATGGCTACACCTTC
>TRBJ2-7|-|TRBV5-5|-
CASSLELVRVSYEQYF
TGTGCCAGCAGCTTGGAATTGGTTCGGGTCTCCTACGAGCAGTACTTC
>TRBJ2-3|-|TRBV5-1|-
CASSLRGLFTDTQYF
TGCGCCAGCAGCTTGAGGGGGTTGTTCACAGATACGCAGTATTTT
>TRBJ2-1|-|TRBV11-3|TRBD1
CASSLMGQGGYEQFF
TGTGCCAGCAGCTTAATGGGACAGGGCGGCTATGAGCAGTTCTTC
>TRBJ1-2|-|TRBV6-1|-
CASSEVGGGSLTVYGYTF
TGTGCCAGCAGTGAAGTCGGGGGAGGGAGTCTAACCGTCTATGGCTACACCTTC
>TRBJ2-1|-|TRBV2|TRBD2
CASSLQRDPFF
TGTGCCAGCAGCCTTCAGCGGGATCCGTTCTTC
>TRBJ2-5|-|TRBV6-5|-
CASSPGVTETQYF
TGTGCCAGCAGCCCAGGGGTCACTGAGACCCAGTACTTC
>TRBJ2-7|once|TRBV7-2|TRBD1
CASSLVQGARNEQYF
TGTGCCAGCAGCTTAGTCCAGGGGGCGCGTAACGAGCAGTACTTC
>TRBJ1-2|-|TRBV19|-
CASNYDGKNYGYTF
TGTGCCAGTAACTACGACGGCAAAAACTATGGCTACACCTTC
>TRBJ1-6|-|TRBV5-6|-
CASSFGQGSPLHF
TGTGCCAGCAGCTTCGGCCAGGGTTCACCCCTCCACTTT
>TRBJ1-4|-|TRBV29-1|TRBD1
CSASDRADEKLFF
TGCAGCGCGTCGGACAGGGCCGATGAAAAACTGTTTTTT
>TRBJ2-7|-|TRBV18|-
CASSSTISGHSYEQYF
TGTGCCAGCTCATCGACAATCTCGGGACACTCCTACGAGCAGTACTTC
>TRBJ1-2|-|TRBV29-1|-
CSADDGGYTF
TGCAGCGCCGATGACGGGGGCTACACCTTC
>TRBJ2-1|-|TRBV7-3|-
CASSLQLYNEQFF
TGTGCCAGCAGCTTACAACTATACAATGAGCAGTTCTTC
>TRBJ2-5|-|TRBV27|-
CASSGGRRETQYF
TGTGCCAGCAGTGGGGGGAGGAGGGAGACCCAGTACTTC
>TRBJ2-2|-|TRBV7-7|TRBD1
CASSLGQGNTGELFF
TGTGCCAGCAGCTTGGGACAGGGGAACACCGGGGAGCTGTTTTTT
>TRBJ2-1|-|TRBV15|-
CATSRELSRYDNEQFF
TGTGCCACCAGCAGAGAACTTTCGAGATATGACAATGAGCAGTTCTTC
>TRBJ1-4|-|TRBV6-5|TRBD1
CASSVGGTGREKLFF
TGTGCCAGCTCCGTGGGAGGGACAGGTCGCGAAAAACTGTTTTTT
>TRBJ2-3|-|TRBV19|TRBD2
CASSIGGSTDTQYF
TGTGCCAGTAGTATCGGGGGGAGCACAGATACGCAGTATTTT
>TRBJ2-3|-|TRBV6-7|TRBD2
CASSFLAGVDTQYF
TGTGCCAGCAGTTTTCTAGCGGGGGTGGATACGCAGTATTTT
>TRBJ1-5|-|TRBV19|-
CASSNDRPWPQHF
TGTGCCAGTAGTAACGACAGGCCTTGGCCCCAGCATTTT
>TRBJ1-3|-|TRBV11-3|TRBD1
CASSLDLGQGILDRNTIYF
TGTGCCAGCAGCTTAGATTTGGGACAGGGGATCTTAGACCGAAACACCATATATTTT
>TRBJ2-2|-|TRBV9|-
CASSVDPRGQNTGELFF
TGTGCCAGCAGCGTAGATCCCAGAGGACAGAACACCGGGGAGCTGTTTTTT
>TRBJ1-2|-|TRBV4-1|-
CASRDFDGISMGYTF
TGCGCCAGCAGGGACTTCGACGGTATCTCCATGGGCTACACCTTC
>TRBJ1-3|many|TRBV5-5|TRBD1
CASSWTGAGNTIYF
TGTGCCAGCAGCTGGACAGGGGCTGGAAACACCATATATTTT
>TRBJ2-1|-|TRBV7-2|-
CASSPGGRGGYNEQFF
TGTGCCAGCAGCCCGGGCGGGCGTGGGGGGTACAATGAGCAGTTCTTC
>TRBJ1-1|few|TRBV14|-
CASVGQPNTEAFF
TGTGCCAGCGTCGGACAGCCGAACACTGAAGCTTTCTTT
>TRBJ1-1|few|TRBV29-1|TRBD1
CSVKDRVNTEAFF
TGCAGCGTTAAAGACAGGGTGAACACTGAAGCTTTCTTT
>TRBJ2-7|-|TRBV20-1|TRBD2
CSASDLSGRLYEQYF
TGCAGTGCTAGTGACTTAAGCGGGAGATTATACGAGCAGTACTTC
>TRBJ1-2|-|TRBV20-1|-
CSASPTATDYGYTF
TGCAGTGCCAGTCCGACAGCGACGGACTATGGCTACACCTTC
>TRBJ2-7|once|TRBV30|-
CAWSVNPESIEQYF
TGTGCCTGGAGTGTAAATCCGGAGAGTATCGAGCAGTACTTC
>TRBJ2-7|many|TRBV6-5|-
CASNPVFASYEQYF
TGTGCCAGCAATCCGGTTTTTGCCTCCTACGAGCAGTACTTC
>TRBJ1-1|-|TRBV4-1|TRBD1
CASSQDWGQGREAFF
TGCGCCAGCAGCCAAGACTGGGGACAGGGGAGGGAAGCTTTCTTT
>TRBJ2-4|-|TRBV6-5|-
CASRSSFSIQYF
TGTGCCAGCCGTTCTAGCTTCAGCATTCAGTACTTC
>TRBJ2-3|-|TRBV2|TRBD1
CASSTTGWADTQYF
TGTGCCAGCAGCACGACAGGGTGGGCAGATACGCAGTATTTT
>TRBJ1-1|-|TRBV7-2|-
CASSSLKSGRPRAFF
TGTGCCAGCAGCTCCCTTAAATCAGGGAGGCCAAGGGCTTTCTTT